These 32 T cell receptor beta chains were sequenced from one sample in a study of blood T cell repertoires in COVID-19. Method: immunoSEQ multiplex PCR; TCRdb's copy keeps in-frame clones and lacks some. The sample contains 150,000 to 200,000 clones, roughly 86% of which appear only once. Source material: peripheral blood. The receptor source for this set is an elderly woman with COVID-19, enrolled during active disease.

The V gene is TRBV6-6, the J gene TRBJ2-7; D may be TRBD1 (5 bases). This CDR3 is 12 amino acids long. Germline V gene sequence: CDR1 MNHNY, CDR2 SVGAGI (reference sequence). Between the trimmed V and J ends, which lost 6 bases and 6 bases, there was a span of 12 bases. CDR3 in DNA: TGTGCCAGCAGACGACAGCGCATCGAGCAGTACTTC. The encoded protein is CASRRQRIEQYF.

The J gene is TRBJ2-7, the V gene TRBV4-2; D might be TRBD2 (7 bases). The V end lost 1 base, the J end lost 7 bases, and 14 bases lay between the germline ends. The CDR3 consists of 14 residues. CDR1 LGHNA and CDR2 YNFKEQ come from the germline V gene. The CDR3 DNA reads as TGTGCCAGCAGCCAAGGGGGGGGCCTTCGGGAGCAGTACTTC. It yields the protein CASSQGGGLREQYF.

This clone is a singleton in its sample. Other DNA variants within this sample encode the same CDR3. The chain has TRBV6-2 or TRBV6-3 and TRBJ2-1; D gene ambiguous. V gave up 5 bases and J gave up 0 bases, with 5 bases separating them. The germline V gene encodes CDR1 MNHEY and CDR2 SVGEGT. The CDR3 has 13 residues. The CDR3 DNA is TGTGCCAGCAGTAGTAGCTCCTACAATGAGCAGTTCTTC. It translates to CASSSSSYNEQFF.

V and J are TRBV28 and TRBJ2-7, with TRBD1 matching over 9 bases. Trimming cost V 7 bases and J 2 bases; bases outside gene matches: 6. CDR1 is MDHEN, CDR2 SYDVKM, per germline. This CDR3 is 14 amino acids long. The CDR3 sequence is CASILDRGTYEQYF. The CDR3 nucleotides read TGTGCCAGCATCCTGGACAGGGGTACCTACGAGCAGTACTTC.

This sequence joins TRBV21-1 and TRBJ1-3. TRBV21-1 is recorded as a pseudogene. The CDR3 totals 12 residues. This CDR3 is CASSQMVQRLYF. The CDR3 nucleotides read TGTGCCAGCAGCCAAATGGTTCAGCGCCTATATTTT.

This clone was picked up one time. The gene calls are TRBV18 and TRBJ2-7, with 8 nucleotides matching TRBD1. The CDR3 covers 16 residues. Germline CDR1 and CDR2: KGHSH and LQKENI. The V segment lost 1 base and the J segment 2 bases; nucleotides outside the gene matches: 7. DNA for the CDR3: TGTGCCAGCTCACCACGATCCGGGACAGGAGCCTACGAGCAGTACTTC. Protein sequence: CASSPRSGTGAYEQYF.

The chain employs TRBV2 and TRBJ2-3, with 12 bases that match TRBD2. After removal of 6 bases from V and 4 bases from J, the junction contained 14 bases not matched to a gene. Germline lookup yields CDR1 SNHLY and CDR2 FYNNEI. The CDR3 is 18 residues long. CDR3 DNA: TGTGCCAGCAGGGGAGACGGACTAGCGGGGCTGGGCGCAGATACGCAGTATTTT. Residues: CASRGDGLAGLGADTQYF.

The chain joins TRBV5-1 to TRBJ2-1; the match to TRBD2 covers 7 bases. J was trimmed by 2 bases and V by 4 bases; bases with no gene match: 3. This CDR3 comprises 14 residues. Germline V gives CDR1 SGHRS, CDR2 YFSETQ. The CDR3, as DNA: TGCGCCAGCAGCCCGGGACTAACCTACAATGAGCAGTTCTTC. Amino acids: CASSPGLTYNEQFF.

V gene TRBV18 combines with J gene TRBJ2-7; 10 bases align to TRBD2. The CDR3 contains 18 residues. V lost 3 bases and J lost 1; bases outside the gene matches: 12. The germline CDR1 and CDR2 sequences are KGHSH and LQKENI. CDR3 coding DNA: TGTGCCAGCTCACCTTCATTCCCTTCTAGCGGGGGTTCCTACGAGCAGTACTTC. The encoded protein is CASSPSFPSSGGSYEQYF. The variable domain in full, completed from reference TRBV18 and TRBJ2-7, reads NAGVMQNPRHLVRRRGQEARLRCSPMKGHSHVYWYRQLPEEGLKFMVYLQKENIIDESGMPKERFSAEFPKEGPSILRIQQVVRGDSAAYFCASSPSFPSSGGSYEQYFGPGTRLTVT.

The chain has TRBV3-1 (or the pseudogene TRBV3-2) and TRBJ2-5; 14 bases align to TRBD2. Germline trimming cut 1 base from V and 8 bases from J; bases unmatched to any gene: 12. Looked up from germline, CDR1 is LGHDT and CDR2 is YNNKEL (reference sequence). This CDR3 comprises 18 residues. The CDR3 protein is CASSQVNIPGLAGVTQYF. The CDR3 DNA sequence: TGTGCCAGCAGCCAAGTGAACATTCCGGGACTAGCGGGGGTAACCCAGTACTTC.

This clone has more than one count but fewer than ten. The chain carries TRBV28 and TRBJ1-4; D remains unclear. Germline-derived CDR1 and CDR2 are MDHEN and SYDVKM. This CDR3 comprises 12 residues. The CDR3 here is CAPGATNEKLFF. CDR3 DNA: TGTGCGCCCGGGGCAACTAATGAAAAACTGTTTTTT.

This chain connects TRBV7-9 to TRBJ2-7; 9 positions agree with TRBD2. Per the germline V gene, CDR1 is SEHNR and CDR2 is FQNEAQ (reference sequence). The V segment lost 7 bases and the J segment 3 bases; nucleotides outside the gene matches: 10. CDR3 length equals 15 residues. CDR3 protein: CASTGPGTSFYEQYF. DNA of the CDR3: TGTGCCAGCACGGGCCCCGGGACTAGCTTCTACGAGCAGTACTTC.

The CDR3 DNA follows: TGTGCCGGTACGGGGGGAAGCTCCTACAATGAGCAGTTCTTC. Protein sequence: CAGTGGSSYNEQFF. The chain carries TRBV30 and TRBJ2-1; 7 bases are a match to TRBD2. The CDR3 runs 14 residues. The V gene's germline CDR1 is GTSNPN and CDR2 SVGIG (reference sequence). V dropped 8 bases and J dropped 0; count of bases not matched to a gene: 7. The whole variable domain, remainder taken from reference TRBV30 and TRBJ2-1, is SQTIHQWPATLVQPVGSPLSLECTVEGTSNPNLYWYRQAAGRGLQLLFYSVGIGQISSEVPQNLSASRPQDRQFILSSKKLLLSDSGFYLCAGTGGSSYNEQFFGPGTRLTVL.

The V and J genes are TRBV11-3 and TRBJ2-5; 7 nucleotides agree with TRBD2. The J segment lost 9 bases and the V segment lost 3 bases, leaving 10 bases of the junction unmatched. Germline V gene sequence: CDR1 SGHNT, CDR2 YENEEA. CDR3 length: 14 residues. The CDR3 DNA reads as TGTGCCAGCAGCTTCGGACTAGAGAGGTGGTCCCAGTACTTC. This encodes CASSFGLERWSQYF. The whole variable domain, filled in from reference TRBV11-3 and TRBJ2-5, reads EAGVVQSPRYKIIEKKQPVAFWCNPISGHNTLYWYLQNLGQGPELLIRYENEEAVDDSQLPKDRFSAERLKGVDSTLKIQPAELGDSAVYLCASSFGLERWSQYFGPGTRLLVL.

This chain connects TRBV7-2 to TRBJ2-3; 10 bases are a match to TRBD2. V trimming: 5 bases; J trimming: 8 bases; junction bases outside the gene matches: 16. This CDR3 comprises 17 residues. CDR1 and CDR2 from the germline V gene are SGHTA and FQGNSA. The CDR3 protein is CASSPRFLAGVLLTQYF. In DNA, the CDR3 is TGTGCCAGCAGCCCCAGGTTCCTAGCGGGAGTGCTACTTACGCAGTATTTT.

As concerns this clone: One end of the junction fails to match germline, which may point to a read error. The J gene is TRBJ1-1, the V gene TRBV6-1; the D is unclear. There are 12 residues in the CDR3. Germline CDR1 and CDR2: MNHNS and SASEGT. CDR3 sequence: CASSEFWAGLGF. The CDR3 DNA reads TGTGCCAGCAGTGAATTTTGGGCAGGACTAGGATTT.

V gene TRBV5-1 combines with J gene TRBJ1-1; possible D gene TRBD1, 6 bases. CDR1 and CDR2 from the germline V gene are SGHRS and YFSETQ. The germline V and J ends were trimmed by 6 bases and 4 bases, with 16 bases remaining between them. The CDR3 has 14 amino acids. The CDR3 here is CASIPWEGGTEAFF. For the CDR3, the DNA is TGCGCCAGCATCCCCTGGGAGGGGGGCACTGAAGCTTTCTTT.

The CDR3 spells CASSLTSRDRSNQPQHF. CDR3 coding DNA: TGTGCCAGCAGTTTGACCAGCCGGGACAGGAGCAATCAGCCCCAGCATTTT. This chain joins TRBV27 and TRBJ1-5, with TRBD1 matching over 8 bases. Trimming removed 3 bases from V and 1 base from J; junction bases left unmatched: 8. The CDR3 sequence is 17 residues long. The germline gives CDR1 MNHEY, CDR2 SMNVEV (reference sequence).

The chain combines TRBV6-5 with TRBJ2-2, with unresolved D. The V gene lost 0 bases and the J gene lost 4 bases, with 9 bases spanning the gap. This CDR3 contains 15 residues. Germline lookup yields CDR1 MNHEY and CDR2 SVGAGI. The DNA for the CDR3 is TGTGCCAGCAGTTACTCGTGGGCCACCACCGGGGAGCTGTTTTTT. Its translation: CASSYSWATTGELFF.

The rearrangement links TRBV2 to TRBJ1-2; the match to TRBD1 covers 8 bases. Germline values: CDR1 SNHLY, CDR2 FYNNEI. The CDR3 has 13 residues. The junction had 5 bases not matched to a gene; V was cut back by 3 bases and J by 8 bases. The CDR3: CASSEVQGAGYTF. In DNA form, the CDR3 reads TGTGCCAGCAGTGAGGTCCAGGGGGCCGGCTACACCTTC.

The chain links TRBV10-3 to TRBJ2-5, with 10 nucleotides matching TRBD2. Germline V CDR1 and CDR2: ENHRY, SYGVKD. The CDR3 loop spans 14 amino acids. V was pared by 4 bases and J by 5 bases, with 4 bases of the junction left unmatched. CDR3 sequence: CAISGLAGGETQYF. CDR3 nucleotide sequence: TGTGCCATCAGTGGACTAGCGGGTGGGGAGACCCAGTACTTC.

The chain joins TRBV11-2 to TRBJ1-2; perhaps TRBD1 as D (5 bases). Germline lookup yields CDR1 SGHAT and CDR2 FQNNGV. This CDR3 has 14 residues. Trimming took off 7 bases at V and 7 bases at J, with 19 bases between the two ends. The CDR3 loop is CASTQAGPRSGYTF. DNA of the CDR3: TGTGCCAGCACCCAAGCGGGACCTAGATCTGGCTACACCTTC.

The chain links TRBV27 to TRBJ2-3; 9 bases map to TRBD1. The junction had 7 bases not matched to a gene; V was cut back by 3 bases and J by 6 bases. The CDR3 covers 15 residues. CDR1 is MNHEY and CDR2 is SMNVEV in the germline V gene (reference sequence). In DNA form, the CDR3 reads TGTGCCAGCAGTTTGGGGACAGGGTATAGGGATACGCAGTATTTT. Protein product: CASSLGTGYRDTQYF.

The chain is built from TRBV7-2 and TRBJ2-1, with a tentative D call TRBD2 (6 bases). The V gene's germline CDR1 is SGHTA and CDR2 FQGNSA. The V end lost 3 bases, the J end lost 2 bases, and 11 bases lay between the germline ends. CDR3 length equals 15 residues. The chain's CDR3 is CASSFSGGAYNEQFF. CDR3 sequence (DNA): TGTGCCAGCAGCTTTAGCGGCGGAGCCTACAATGAGCAGTTCTTC.

This rearrangement joins TRBV5-1 to TRBJ2-5, with 8 bases lining up with TRBD1. The CDR3 covers 14 residues. The V gene end was trimmed by 4 bases and the J gene end by 4 bases; junction bases not matched to a gene: 6. Looked up from germline, CDR1 is SGHRS and CDR2 is YFSETQ. CDR3 region: CASSPGTGLETQYF. The DNA of the CDR3 is TGCGCCAGCAGCCCGGGGACAGGACTAGAGACCCAGTACTTC.

As to this clone: This same CDR3 is encoded by further DNA sequences in the sample. This chain links TRBV2 with TRBJ2-3; 7 bases align to TRBD2. Germline lookup yields CDR1 SNHLY and CDR2 FYNNEI. The junction had 4 bases not matched to a gene; V was cut back by 7 bases and J by 0 bases. The CDR3 loop spans 14 amino acids. In DNA, the CDR3 is TGTGCCAGCAAGGCTAGCGGTAGCACAGATACGCAGTATTTT. It yields the protein CASKASGSTDTQYF.

The genes are TRBV7-9 and TRBJ2-2, with D unresolved. Germline V gene sequence: CDR1 SEHNR, CDR2 FQNEAQ (reference sequence). This CDR3 is built from 13 residues. V was shortened by 5 bases and J by 1 base, with 5 bases between the two germline ends. In nucleotides, the CDR3 is TGTGCCAGCAGCCCCGGGAACACCGGGGAGCTGTTTTTT. This translates into CASSPGNTGELFF.

The chain combines TRBV10-3 with TRBJ2-1, with TRBD2 as a possible D gene (5 bases). Germline V gene data show CDR1 as ENHRY and CDR2 as SYGVKD. The V end was cut by 3 bases, the J end by 9 bases, with 15 bases between. The CDR3 has 14 residues. This CDR3 reads CAISDPTASGEQFF. In DNA form, the CDR3 reads TGTGCCATCAGTGACCCCACCGCCAGCGGTGAGCAGTTCTTC.

This chain links TRBV23-1 with TRBJ2-5, with TRBD2 matching over 7 bases. TRBV23-1 carries the ORF label, with uncertain function. The CDR3 is made up of 14 amino acids. V gave up 11 bases and J gave up 4 bases; unmatched junction bases: 13. In DNA form, the CDR3 reads TGCGCCCCCAGTCAGGACCCGGGGGGAGAGACCCAGTACTTC. Encoded protein: CAPSQDPGGETQYF.

V usage is TRBV5-4 and J usage is TRBJ2-1; D uncertain. Germline CDR1 is SGHNT and CDR2 is YYREEE (reference sequence). CDR3 length equals 15 residues. V gave up 3 bases and J gave up 0 bases, with 10 bases separating them. CDR3 nucleotides: TGTGCCAGCAGCTACAACAGCTTCTCCTACAATGAGCAGTTCTTC. Residues: CASSYNSFSYNEQFF.

In DNA form, the CDR3 reads TGTGCCAGCAGCTCCTACCCTCCGGGACTAGCGGGAGGTAGTGAGCAGTTCTTC. Encoded protein: CASSSYPPGLAGGSEQFF. The chain is built from TRBV7-3 and TRBJ2-1, with TRBD2 matching over 15 bases. CDR3 length equals 18 residues. V dropped 4 bases and J dropped 9; count of bases not matched to a gene: 13. The V gene's germline CDR1 is SGHTA and CDR2 FQGTGA. Filled out from reference TRBV7-3 and TRBJ2-1, the complete variable domain reads GAGVSQTPSNKVTEKGKYVELRCDPISGHTALYWYRQSLGQGPEFLIYFQGTGAADDSGLPNDRFFAVRPEGSVSTLKIQRTERGDSAVYLCASSSYPPGLAGGSEQFFGPGTRLTVL.

The gene calls are TRBV6-6 and TRBJ2-5; 10 bases align to TRBD2. CDR1 is MNHNY and CDR2 is SVGAGI in the germline V gene (reference sequence). The V and J ends lost 5 bases and 1 base, in that order; junction bases with no gene match: 7. This CDR3 contains 16 residues. CDR3: CASSSAGLAAQETQYF. The CDR3 DNA follows: TGTGCCAGCAGTAGCGCAGGACTAGCGGCCCAAGAGACCCAGTACTTC.